One and the same sample provided the 8 T cell receptor beta chains below, sequenced in a study of blood T cell repertoires in COVID-19. Profiling relied on immunoSEQ multiplex PCR, and the TCRdb table lists in-frame clones only, not all of them. The sample holds hundreds of thousands of clones, 70% to 90% seen once. Specimen: peripheral blood. These TCRs come from a woman in her 30s with COVID-19, enrolled during active disease.

This clone was detected only once. The genes are TRBV18 and TRBJ2-3, with a possible D match to TRBD1 (6 bases). The CDR3 has 15 amino acids. CDR1 is KGHSH, CDR2 LQKENI, per germline. V was trimmed by 4 bases and J by 2 bases, leaving 13 bases between them. CDR3: CASSLTGPYTDTQYF. In nucleotides, the CDR3 is TGTGCCAGCTCACTAACAGGGCCCTACACAGATACGCAGTATTTT.

This chain uses TRBV30 with TRBJ2-5, with TRBD1 as a possible D gene (5 bases). Trimming shortened V by 5 bases and J by 5 bases, and 12 bases separated the two germline ends. The CDR3 is 12 residues long. Per germline, CDR1 GTSNPN and CDR2 SVGIG (reference sequence). The DNA of the CDR3 is TGTGCCTGGGGGTTCGCAGGGGAGACCCAGTACTTC. Translating gives CAWGFAGETQYF.

CDR3 protein: CASSEAWDRGEQYV. The CDR3 DNA is TGTGCCAGCAGTGAAGCTTGGGACAGGGGCGAGCAGTACGTC. This chain links TRBV6-1 with TRBJ2-7; 10 nucleotides match TRBD1. Germline-derived CDR1 and CDR2 are MNHNS and SASEGT. The CDR3 sequence is 14 residues long. V gave up 0 bases and J gave up 6 bases; unmatched junction bases: 2.

The J gene is TRBJ2-1, the V gene TRBV2; TRBD2 agrees at 11 bases. Trimming took 3 bases from V and 11 from J; bases not matched to a gene: 9. This CDR3 region has 15 residues. The V gene's germline CDR1 is SNHLY and CDR2 FYNNEI. The CDR3 DNA sequence: TGTGCCAGCAGTGATGGCCTAGCGGGAGGATCTAAGCAGTTCTTC. It translates to CASSDGLAGGSKQFF. Full variable domain (rest looked up from reference TRBV2 and TRBJ2-1): EPEVTQTPSHQVTQMGQEVILRCVPISNHLYFYWYRQILGQKVEFLVSFYNNEISEKSEIFDDQFSVERPDGSNFTLKIRSTKLEDSAMYFCASSDGLAGGSKQFFGPGTRLTVL.

The rearrangement joins TRBV12-5 to TRBJ1-1; 8 bases line up with TRBD1. Germline lookup yields CDR1 LGHNT and CDR2 FRNRAP. There are 14 residues in the CDR3. With V trimmed by 7 bases and J by 2 bases, 6 bases remained unmatched. CDR3 in amino acids: CASDPGQGNTEAFF. For the CDR3, the DNA is TGTGCTAGTGACCCCGGACAGGGAAACACTGAAGCTTTCTTT.

The chain carries TRBV7-2 and TRBJ2-3, with 8 bases lining up with TRBD2. The CDR3 totals 17 residues. Per the germline V gene, CDR1 is SGHTA and CDR2 is FQGNSA. Trimming removed 2 bases from V and 2 bases from J; junction bases left unmatched: 9. CDR3 sequence (DNA): TGTGCCAGCAGCTTAATAGAGGGAGCGGGAGCCACAGATACGCAGTATTTT. Its protein is CASSLIEGAGATDTQYF.

The CDR3 region has the DNA TGTGCCAGCTCCCGCATTAGCGGGAGCTCCTACAATGAGCAGTTCTTC. Translation: CASSRISGSSYNEQFF. The rearrangement uses TRBV18 and TRBJ2-1, with 9 bases lining up with TRBD2. With 6 bases clipped from V and 0 bases from J, the junction kept 6 bases outside the gene matches. Germline V lookup: CDR1 KGHSH, CDR2 LQKENI. This CDR3 has 16 amino acids.

The chain combines TRBV9 with TRBJ2-5; D possibly corresponds to TRBD1 (6 bases). CDR1 and CDR2 (germline): SGDLS, YYNGEE. Deletions cut 3 bases from V and 5 bases from J, with 11 bases between. The CDR3 runs to 13 residues. This chain's CDR3 is CASSAGVGETQYF. The DNA of the CDR3 is TGTGCCAGCAGCGCAGGGGTCGGGGAGACCCAGTACTTC.